The 15 T cell receptor beta chains presented below share a single source sample, sequenced in a study of T cells in localized non-small cell lung cancer. Profiled with immunoSEQ multiplex PCR; TCRdb holds only in-frame clones, not every one. The table shows 53,000 or so clones, with 91% occurring only once. The sequencing used peripheral blood, collected before any cancer treatment. The receptors shown here come from a man between 40 and 69 years old with stage I lung adenocarcinoma.

V and J are TRBV19 and TRBJ1-1; D gene ambiguous. CDR1 is LNHDA and CDR2 is SQIVND in the germline V gene (reference sequence). The CDR3 is made up of 12 amino acids. Trimming left V 6 bases short and J 4 bases short, with 9 bases between. CDR3: CASSRESTEAFF. The CDR3 coding sequence is TGTGCCAGTAGCCGGGAGTCCACTGAAGCTTTCTTT.

The rearrangement links TRBV7-9 to TRBJ1-1, with D possibly TRBD1 on 6 matching bases. The CDR3 spans 14 residues. Trimming took 1 base from V and 4 from J, leaving 10 bases between them. Germline CDR1 reads SEHNR; CDR2 reads FQNEAQ (reference sequence). Here the CDR3 reads CASSLGGGGTEAFF. The CDR3 coding sequence is TGTGCCAGCAGCTTAGGGGGAGGGGGCACTGAAGCTTTCTTT.

The J gene is TRBJ2-1, the V gene TRBV19, with TRBD1 as a possible D gene (5 bases). This CDR3 contains 15 residues. Trimming took off 10 bases at V and 3 bases at J, with 19 bases between the two ends. CDR1 is LNHDA, CDR2 SQIVND, per germline (reference sequence). For the CDR3, the DNA is TGTGCCACTCGAAGTGGGCAGGGCCACTACAATGAGCAGTTCTTC. Its protein product is CATRSGQGHYNEQFF.

The J gene is TRBJ2-5, the V gene TRBV7-2, with D unresolved. Germline CDR1 is SGHTA and CDR2 is FQGNSA. V was clipped by 5 bases and J by 0 bases, with 7 bases between them. The CDR3 spans 13 residues. Written as DNA, the CDR3 is TGTGCCAGCAGCCCCGCAGACCAAGAGACCCAGTACTTC. Translated: CASSPADQETQYF.

This clone was seen once. The chain carries TRBV6-1 and TRBJ2-7; no definite D call. Trimming removed 2 bases at V and 4 bases at J, with 15 bases between. This CDR3 has 15 residues. Germline loops: CDR1 MNHNS, CDR2 SASEGT. The CDR3, as DNA: TGTGCCAGCAGTGAACAGACCTACGGAGCGTACGAGCAGTACTTC. Its translation is CASSEQTYGAYEQYF.

This chain joins TRBV19 and TRBJ2-7; 11 bases line up with TRBD2. V lost 5 bases and J lost 2; bases outside the gene matches: 5. Germline assignment: CDR1 LNHDA and CDR2 SQIVND (reference sequence). The CDR3 runs to 15 residues. Here the CDR3 DNA reads TGTGCCAGTAGTGTACTAGCGGGAGTCCCCTACGAGCAGTACTTC. Translated, it gives CASSVLAGVPYEQYF.

The chain is built from TRBV25-1 and TRBJ2-5; no firm D call. The end of the DNA fits TRBJ2-7 better, so the J call may be wrong. The length of the CDR3 is 14 residues. The germline V gene encodes CDR1 MGHDK and CDR2 SYGVNS. Here the CDR3 DNA reads TGTGCCAGCAGTGCCCTCCCAAGCTCCTACGAGCAGTACTTC. The encoded protein is CASSALPSSYEQYF.

This clone was seen just once. Its ends do not fully match the called genes, so a read error is possible. The chain recombines TRBV6-1 with TRBJ2-1; TRBD1 matches at 8 bases. Looked up from germline, CDR1 is MNHNS and CDR2 is SASEGT. The CDR3 loop spans 13 amino acids. The DNA of the CDR3 is TGTGCCAGCATCAAACAGGGGGGATTCGGTCAGATCTTC. It specifies CASIKQGGFGQIF.

This sequence joins TRBV12-5 and TRBJ2-1, with 14 bases identical to TRBD2. The CDR3 is 20 amino acids. Germline CDR1 and CDR2: LGHNT and FRNRAP. J lost 2 bases, V lost 3 bases, and 12 bases had no gene match. CDR3 in amino acids: CASGLDPGTSGRVTYNEQFF. CDR3 coding DNA: TGTGCTAGTGGTTTAGACCCCGGGACTAGCGGGAGAGTAACCTACAATGAGCAGTTCTTC.

This chain joins TRBV6-1 and TRBJ1-1, with 8 bases lining up with TRBD1. Trimming removed 8 bases from V and 1 base from J; junction bases left unmatched: 3. Germline lookup yields CDR1 MNHNS and CDR2 SASEGT. The CDR3 loop spans 13 amino acids. The CDR3 here is CASRQGPNTEAFF. CDR3 sequence (DNA): TGTGCCAGCCGACAGGGGCCGAACACTGAAGCTTTCTTT.

The rearrangement uses TRBV6-5 and TRBJ2-7; 10 nucleotides line up with TRBD1. CDR3 length equals 14 residues. J lost 4 bases, V lost 6 bases, and 6 bases had no gene match. Germline assignment: CDR1 MNHEY and CDR2 SVGAGI. CDR3 residues: CASRRKGQGYEQYF. Here the CDR3 DNA reads TGTGCCAGCAGACGAAAGGGACAGGGGTACGAGCAGTACTTC.

V usage is TRBV27 and J usage is TRBJ2-7; a possible D gene is TRBD1 (5 bases). This CDR3 is 13 amino acids long. The V end was cut by 3 bases, the J end by 4 bases, with 10 bases between. Germline-derived CDR1 and CDR2 are MNHEY and SMNVEV (reference sequence). The DNA of the CDR3 is TGTGCCAGCAGTTTTGGCAGGGCGTACGAGCAGTACTTC. This codes for CASSFGRAYEQYF.

The chain has TRBV27 and TRBJ1-5; D possibly corresponds to TRBD1 (5 bases). The V and J ends lost 5 bases and 9 bases respectively, with 17 bases between them. Germline V lookup: CDR1 MNHEY, CDR2 SMNVEV (reference sequence). The CDR3 has 14 residues. The CDR3, as DNA: TGTGCCAGCAGTGTGGGACGGGGGACGGGGCCCCAGCATTTT. This translates into CASSVGRGTGPQHF.

The chain employs TRBV7-2 and TRBJ2-7, with 8 bases identical to TRBD2. Germline V lookup: CDR1 SGHTA, CDR2 FQGNSA. V lost 7 bases and J lost 0; bases outside the gene matches: 8. The CDR3 consists of 15 residues. The CDR3 loop is CASNSQRESSYEQYF. CDR3 DNA: TGTGCCAGCAACAGCCAGCGGGAGAGCTCCTACGAGCAGTACTTC.

The chain uses TRBV9 and TRBJ2-1; possible D gene TRBD1, 6 bases. The germline gives CDR1 SGDLS, CDR2 YYNGEE. There are 15 residues in the CDR3. Trimming stripped 4 bases from V and 1 base from J, with 12 bases between. The CDR3, as DNA: TGTGCCAGCAGCCCTGCAGGGGATTCCTACAATGAGCAGTTCTTC. This encodes CASSPAGDSYNEQFF.